What follows is one T cell receptor beta chain and its context. Its matching antigen is unknown. This CDR3 region has 15 residues. Germline V lookup: CDR1 SGHDT, CDR2 YYEEEE. The trim removed 3 bases at V and 6 bases at J, leaving 10 bases unmatched. The data were taken from a study of blood T cells in healthy people across ages. Study observations and caveats: The donors' CMV status was not determined, possibly confounding changes in expanded clonotypes.

With a J-beta primer mix and a sample-barcoded 5' primer, a second PCR ran about 7 to 12 cycles. Every sample produced at least 2.5 million CDR3-containing paired-end reads. TCRdb passed the 5' RACE reads through MiXCR, listing each CDR3 protein once. The sample contains approximately 1.5 million distinct CDR3 sequences, 42% of which appear only once. Staff drew roughly 10 milliliters of peripheral blood from each donor. This chain connects TRBV5-6 to TRBJ2-3; TRBD1 agrees at 7 bases. The clonotype comes from a young woman in good health. Specimen: blood. In nucleotides, the CDR3 is TGTGCCAGCAGCTCACTCGACAGGGATTGGGATACGCAGTATTTT. This encodes CASSSLDRDWDTQYF.